This entry lists 21 T cell receptor beta chains sequenced from one sample in a study of blood T cell repertoires in COVID-19. Only in-frame clones appear in the TCRdb table, and some are missing; sequencing was by immunoSEQ multiplex PCR. The sample consists of 200,000 to 300,000 clones, approximately 84% of them appearing once. The specimen was peripheral blood. The receptors here all came from a woman in her twenties or thirties who had recovered from COVID-19.

The V call is TRBV10-3, the J call TRBJ1-5; no reliable D call. CDR1 is ENHRY, CDR2 SYGVKD, per germline. The CDR3 is made up of 13 amino acids. The V and J ends lost 4 bases and 5 bases respectively, with 9 bases between them. CDR3 residues: CAISVQRDQPQHF. The CDR3 DNA reads as TGTGCCATCAGTGTCCAGCGTGATCAGCCCCAGCATTTT.

The chain uses TRBV7-3 and TRBJ1-1; TRBD1 matches at 7 bases. The germline CDR1 and CDR2 sequences are SGHTA and FQGTGA. The CDR3 has 14 amino acids. The trim removed 1 base at V and 5 bases at J, leaving 4 bases unmatched. CDR3 residues: CASSLIAGGTEAFF. The CDR3, as DNA: TGTGCCAGCAGCTTAATAGCAGGGGGAACTGAAGCTTTCTTT.

The chain combines TRBV6-1 with TRBJ1-4; the match to TRBD1 covers 9 bases. Germline values: CDR1 MNHNS, CDR2 SASEGT. Germline trimming cut 4 bases from V and 6 bases from J; bases unmatched to any gene: 21. The CDR3 sequence is 20 residues long. The DNA of the CDR3 is TGTGCCAGCAGTGCCCAGGCAAGGGACAGGGAGAGTCAAGGTCATGAAAAACTGTTTTTT. Residues: CASSAQARDRESQGHEKLFF.

This clone occurred a few times. Germline and junction disagree at one end, which may indicate a read error. The chain recombines TRBV18 with TRBJ1-4, with D hard to call. The CDR3 is 15 residues long. Germline CDR1 is KGHSH and CDR2 is LQKENI. CDR3 protein: CASSPSAGIRENLFF. As DNA, the CDR3 is TGTGCCAGCTCACCATCGGCAGGCATCCGGGAAAACCTGTTTTTT.

The chain combines TRBV5-1 with TRBJ2-5; TRBD2 matches 11 bases. Germline CDR1 reads SGHRS; CDR2 reads YFSETQ. The length of the CDR3 is 15 residues. The V segment lost 4 bases and the J segment 5 bases; nucleotides outside the gene matches: 7. The CDR3 DNA is TGCGCCAGCAGCCAAAGACTAGCGGGGTGGGAGACCCAGTACTTC. This codes for CASSQRLAGWETQYF. Complete variable domain (other parts from reference TRBV5-1 and TRBJ2-5): KAGVTQTPRYLIKTRGQQVTLSCSPISGHRSVSWYQQTPGQGLQFLFEYFSETQRNKGNFPGRFSGRQFSNSRSEMNVSTLELGDSALYLCASSQRLAGWETQYFGPGTRLLVL.

This clone was found a few times. The chain couples TRBV5-1 to TRBJ2-3, with D possibly matching TRBD2 (7 bases). Germline V gene sequence: CDR1 SGHRS, CDR2 YFSETQ. This CDR3 region has 15 residues. V lost 2 bases and J lost 4, with 14 bases in between. CDR3 region: CASSFLGGGPDTQYF. The CDR3 bases are TGCGCCAGCAGCTTTCTAGGGGGGGGCCCAGATACGCAGTATTTT.

This chain connects TRBV30 to TRBJ1-2; TRBD1 matches at 7 bases. V lost 3 bases, J lost 4 bases, and 11 bases stayed unmatched. The germline V gene encodes CDR1 GTSNPN and CDR2 SVGIG (reference sequence). The CDR3 totals 15 residues. In nucleotides, the CDR3 is TGTGCCTGGAGGGAATCGACAGGGCTCGTCTATGGCTACACCTTC. Amino acids: CAWRESTGLVYGYTF.

This rearrangement joins TRBV5-6 to TRBJ2-7; D unresolved. This CDR3 contains 11 residues. Per germline, CDR1 SGHDT and CDR2 YYEEEE. Trimming took off 4 bases at V and 6 bases at J, with 8 bases between the two ends. Here the CDR3 DNA reads TGTGCCAGCAGCGTTCAATCCGAGCAGTACTTC. This translates into CASSVQSEQYF.

This chain uses TRBV25-1 with TRBJ1-6; TRBD1 agrees at 9 bases. The CDR3 spans 13 residues. Trimming at V came to 6 bases and at J to 9 bases, leaving 3 bases not matched to a gene. Germline-derived CDR1 and CDR2 are MGHDK and SYGVNS. The CDR3 is CASRGQGTSPLHF. CDR3 DNA: TGTGCCAGCAGGGGACAGGGAACTTCACCCCTCCACTTT.

V usage is TRBV2 and J usage is TRBJ2-5; D may be TRBD2 (5 bases). V lost 4 bases and J lost 5, with 11 bases in between. The CDR3 is 13 residues long. CDR1 is SNHLY, CDR2 FYNNEI, per germline. The CDR3 nucleotides read TGTGCCAGCAGTGGTAGAGGGAAGGAGACCCAGTACTTC. It is translated as CASSGRGKETQYF. Full variable domain (rest looked up from reference TRBV2 and TRBJ2-5): EPEVTQTPSHQVTQMGQEVILRCVPISNHLYFYWYRQILGQKVEFLVSFYNNEISEKSEIFDDQFSVERPDGSNFTLKIRSTKLEDSAMYFCASSGRGKETQYFGPGTRLLVL.

This sequence joins TRBV3-1 (or the pseudogene TRBV3-2) and TRBJ2-3, with 7 bases identical to TRBD1. The germline CDR1 and CDR2 sequences are LGHDT and YNNKEL (reference sequence). The ends lost 5 bases at V and 1 base at J; junction bases unmatched: 6. This CDR3 contains 15 residues. The CDR3 DNA reads as TGTGCCAGCAGCTCTCGCCAGGGGGGCACAGATACGCAGTATTTT. Translation gives CASSSRQGGTDTQYF.

The CDR3 DNA reads TGTGCCAGTACCCCCTACAGGCAAAAGAGCTCCTATAATTCACCCCTCCACTTT. Translation: CASTPYRQKSSYNSPLHF. The V gene is TRBV19, the J gene TRBJ1-6; D might be TRBD1 (5 bases). Per the germline V gene, CDR1 is LNHDA and CDR2 is SQIVND (reference sequence). The CDR3 contains 18 residues. Trimming cost V 7 bases and J 0 bases, with 19 bases left between them.

The J gene is TRBJ1-1, the V gene TRBV19; possibly TRBD1 for D (6 bases). With 5 bases removed from V and 0 bases from J, the gap between germline ends came to 13 bases. The CDR3 sequence is 15 residues long. CDR1 is LNHDA and CDR2 is SQIVND in the germline V gene (reference sequence). This CDR3 reads CASSAGRGLNTEAFF. The CDR3 nucleotides read TGTGCCAGTAGTGCCGGGCGGGGGCTGAACACTGAAGCTTTCTTT.

The chain recombines TRBV28 with TRBJ1-1, with D unclear. V lost 6 bases, J lost 11 bases, and 16 bases lay in between. This CDR3 region has 12 residues. Germline V lookup: CDR1 MDHEN, CDR2 SYDVKM. This CDR3 is CASRTQREEAFF. The CDR3 DNA is TGTGCCAGCAGAACACAAAGGGAGGAGGCTTTCTTT.

The rearrangement links TRBV7-2 to TRBJ2-6; unclear D gene. This CDR3 contains 16 residues. Looked up from germline, CDR1 is SGHTA and CDR2 is FQGNSA. Trimming took off 1 base at V and 4 bases at J, with 11 bases between the two ends. The CDR3 region has the DNA TGTGCCAGCAGCTTAGACGGGTCAACCGGGGCCAACGTCCTGACTTTC. It encodes CASSLDGSTGANVLTF.

The rearrangement joins TRBV2 to TRBJ1-3; D ambiguous. V dropped 8 bases and J dropped 0 bases, with 11 bases sitting between them. This CDR3 contains 14 residues. Per the germline V gene, CDR1 is SNHLY and CDR2 is FYNNEI. The CDR3 sequence: CASGRGPSGNTIYF. The CDR3 nucleotides are TGTGCCAGCGGGCGCGGGCCCTCTGGAAACACCATATATTTT. The full variable domain, rest sourced from reference TRBV2 and TRBJ1-3, is EPEVTQTPSHQVTQMGQEVILRCVPISNHLYFYWYRQILGQKVEFLVSFYNNEISEKSEIFDDQFSVERPDGSNFTLKIRSTKLEDSAMYFCASGRGPSGNTIYFGEGSWLTVV.

The J gene is TRBJ2-3, the V gene TRBV28, with 10 nucleotides matching TRBD2. Trimming cost V 4 bases and J 1 base; bases outside gene matches: 5. The germline CDR1 and CDR2 sequences are MDHEN and SYDVKM. The CDR3 covers 16 residues. DNA of the CDR3: TGTGCCAGCAGTTCACATCTAGCGGGGGGCACAGATACGCAGTATTTT. Amino acid sequence: CASSSHLAGGTDTQYF. Using reference TRBV28 and TRBJ2-3 for the parts outside the CDR3, the full variable domain is DVKVTQSSRYLVKRTGEKVFLECVQDMDHENMFWYRQDPGLGLRLIYFSYDVKMKEKGDIPEGYSVSREKKERFSLILESASTNQTSMYLCASSSHLAGGTDTQYFGPGTRLTVL.

This rearrangement joins TRBV6-5 to TRBJ1-1; possibly TRBD1 for D (6 bases). The CDR3 loop spans 15 amino acids. Trimming took 0 bases from V and 1 from J, leaving 9 bases between them. Germline V lookup: CDR1 MNHEY, CDR2 SVGAGI. DNA for the CDR3: TGTGCCAGCAGTTACTCGAGGGGGAGGAACACTGAAGCTTTCTTT. Its protein product is CASSYSRGRNTEAFF.

The V call is TRBV30, the J call TRBJ1-2, with a tentative D call TRBD1 (5 bases). The CDR3 sequence is 12 residues long. V lost 3 bases to trimming and J lost 8 bases, with 13 bases between them. Germline V gene lookup returns CDR1 GTSNPN and CDR2 SVGIG (reference sequence). CDR3 protein: CAWRPGLGGYTF. Written as DNA, the CDR3 is TGTGCCTGGAGGCCGGGACTTGGAGGCTACACCTTC.

This chain joins TRBV13 and TRBJ2-1; the match to TRBD2 covers 13 bases. Trimming removed 5 bases from V and 0 bases from J; junction bases left unmatched: 10. Germline V gene lookup returns CDR1 PRHDT and CDR2 FYEKMQ (reference sequence). CDR3 size: 19 residues. The CDR3 sequence: CASSLRTSGGQSSYNEQFF. The CDR3 DNA reads TGTGCCAGCAGCCTACGGACTAGCGGGGGCCAAAGCTCCTACAATGAGCAGTTCTTC.

The genes are TRBV7-3 and TRBJ1-1; TRBD1 matches 7 bases. J gave up 4 bases and V 2 bases, and 7 bases lay outside the gene matches. The germline CDR1 and CDR2 sequences are SGHTA and FQGTGA. The CDR3 totals 15 residues. The CDR3 spells CASSLSTGQGTEAFF. CDR3 DNA: TGTGCCAGCAGCTTATCGACAGGGCAAGGCACTGAAGCTTTCTTT.